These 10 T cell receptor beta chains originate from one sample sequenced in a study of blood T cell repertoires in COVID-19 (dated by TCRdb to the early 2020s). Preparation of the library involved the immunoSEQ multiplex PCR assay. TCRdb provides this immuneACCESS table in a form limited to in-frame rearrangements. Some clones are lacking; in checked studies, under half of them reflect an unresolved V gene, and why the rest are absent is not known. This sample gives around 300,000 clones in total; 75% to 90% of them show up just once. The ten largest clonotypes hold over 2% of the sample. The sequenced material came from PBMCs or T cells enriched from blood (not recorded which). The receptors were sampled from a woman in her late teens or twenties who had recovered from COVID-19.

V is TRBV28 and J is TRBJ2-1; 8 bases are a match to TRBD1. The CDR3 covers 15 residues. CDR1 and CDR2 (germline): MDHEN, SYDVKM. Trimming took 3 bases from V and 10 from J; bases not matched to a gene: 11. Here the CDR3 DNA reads TGTGCCAGCAGTTTGAGGACAGGGTCCCTCGGAGAGCAGTTCTTC. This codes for CASSLRTGSLGEQFF.

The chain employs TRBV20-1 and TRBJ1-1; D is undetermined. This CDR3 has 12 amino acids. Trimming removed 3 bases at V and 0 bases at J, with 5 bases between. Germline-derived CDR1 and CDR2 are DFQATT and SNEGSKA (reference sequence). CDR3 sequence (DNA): TGCAGTGCTAGTACTGTGAACACTGAAGCTTTCTTT. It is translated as CSASTVNTEAFF.

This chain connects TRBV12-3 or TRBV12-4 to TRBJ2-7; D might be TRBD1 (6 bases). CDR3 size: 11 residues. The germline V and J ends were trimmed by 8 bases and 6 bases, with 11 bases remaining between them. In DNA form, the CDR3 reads TGTGCCAGCGGATTACAGGGCGAGCAGTACTTC. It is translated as CASGLQGEQYF.

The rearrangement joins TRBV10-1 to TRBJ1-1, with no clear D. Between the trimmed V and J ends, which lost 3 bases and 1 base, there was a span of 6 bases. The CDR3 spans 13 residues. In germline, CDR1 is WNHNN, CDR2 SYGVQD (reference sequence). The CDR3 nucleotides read TGCGCCAGCAGTGAAAAGCAGAACACTGAAGCTTTCTTT. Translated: CASSEKQNTEAFF.

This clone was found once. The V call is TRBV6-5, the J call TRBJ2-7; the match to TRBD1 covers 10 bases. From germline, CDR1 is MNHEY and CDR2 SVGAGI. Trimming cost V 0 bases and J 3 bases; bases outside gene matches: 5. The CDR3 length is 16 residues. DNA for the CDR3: TGTGCCAGCAGTTACTCCCCCGGGACAGGGGTCTACGAGCAGTACTTC. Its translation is CASSYSPGTGVYEQYF.

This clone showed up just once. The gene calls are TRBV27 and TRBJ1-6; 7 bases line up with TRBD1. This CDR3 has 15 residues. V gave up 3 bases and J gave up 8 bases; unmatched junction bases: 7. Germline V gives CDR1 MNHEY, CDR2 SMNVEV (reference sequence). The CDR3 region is CASSFDRQGDSPLHF. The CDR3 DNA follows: TGTGCCAGCAGTTTTGATAGACAGGGCGATTCACCCCTCCACTTT.

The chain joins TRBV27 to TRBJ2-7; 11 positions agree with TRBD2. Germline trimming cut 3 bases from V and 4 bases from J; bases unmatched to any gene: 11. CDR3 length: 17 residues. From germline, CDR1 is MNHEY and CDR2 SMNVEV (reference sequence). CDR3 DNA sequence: TGTGCCAGCAGTTTCGGCCTAGCGGGGGGTAACCGTTACGAGCAGTACTTC. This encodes CASSFGLAGGNRYEQYF.

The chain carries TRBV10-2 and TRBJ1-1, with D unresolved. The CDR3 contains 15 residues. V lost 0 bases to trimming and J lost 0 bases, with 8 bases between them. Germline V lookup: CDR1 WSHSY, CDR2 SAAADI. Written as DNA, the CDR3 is TGCGCCAGCAGTGAGTCTAGACACTTGAACACTGAAGCTTTCTTT. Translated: CASSESRHLNTEAFF.

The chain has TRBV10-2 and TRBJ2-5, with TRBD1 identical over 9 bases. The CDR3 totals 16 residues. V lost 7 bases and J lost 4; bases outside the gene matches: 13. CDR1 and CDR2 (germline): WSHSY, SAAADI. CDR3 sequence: CASNTGGVGAIETQYF. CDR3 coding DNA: TGCGCCAGCAATACAGGGGGCGTGGGGGCGATAGAGACCCAGTACTTC.

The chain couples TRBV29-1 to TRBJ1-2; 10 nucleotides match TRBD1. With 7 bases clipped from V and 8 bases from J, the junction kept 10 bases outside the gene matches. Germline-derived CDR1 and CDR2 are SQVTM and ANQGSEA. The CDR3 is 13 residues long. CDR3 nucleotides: TGCAGCGCCCCGCCCGGGACAGGGGACGGCTACACCTTC. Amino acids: CSAPPGTGDGYTF.